This TCR beta chain was captured by sequencing in a study of identical twins' blood T cells. Across the whole study: Roughly 51 million reads covered roughly six alpha-chain and roughly six beta-chain libraries.

Via MiXCR, TCRdb re-called the 5' RACE reads, giving one row per CDR3 protein. The top ten clones hold 6.1% of a sample with a few hundred thousand distinct CDR3 sequences, around 30% of them seen once. CDR3 length: 15 amino acids. Germline lookup yields CDR1 LNHDA and CDR2 SQIVND (reference sequence). V was cut by 5 bases and J by 4 bases, with 15 bases left in between. This sequence joins TRBV19 and TRBJ1-3, with D hard to call. Sequencing was performed on PBMCs. The TCR sequence derives from a woman between 18 and 50 years old in good health. The CDR3 is CASSPPGGPGNTIYF. CDR3 DNA: TGTGCCAGTAGTCCCCCAGGTGGGCCCGGAAACACCATATATTTT.